This T cell receptor (beta chain) comes out of a study of T cell clones after liver transplantation. On the study more broadly: TCRbeta sequencing after a pre-transplant mixed lymphocyte reaction identified graft-donor-reactive clones, later tracked in post-transplant blood. Subjects received no induction therapy and standard immunosuppression until randomization at 12-24 months post-transplant.

Sequenced by immunoSEQ multiplex PCR; TCRdb stores in-frame clones only, minus some. The sample includes some 60,000 clones, roughly 70% of them seen just once. V trimming: 5 bases; J trimming: 1 base; junction bases outside the gene matches: 4. This CDR3 spans 14 amino acids. The germline V gene has CDR1 SEHNR and CDR2 FQNEAQ (reference sequence). This clone has only a few counts. Its antigen is unknown. Study results and caveats: Graft donor-reactive T cells possibly entered the graft instead of undergoing deletion.

The sample consisted of CD4+ T cells from blood, taken at the roughly 15-month timepoint. The clonotype was recovered from a human patient who received a liver transplant. Some T cells here may be from the graft donor. The gene calls are TRBV7-9 and TRBJ1-1; 7 bases line up with TRBD1. The CDR3 DNA sequence: TGTGCCAGCAGCCCCTGGGACAGGAACACTGAAGCTTTCTTT. As protein: CASSPWDRNTEAFF.